These T cell receptor beta chains were read from a single sample in a study of shared clonotypes between healthy human individuals. The protocol was immunoSEQ multiplex PCR, while the TCRdb copy is restricted to in-frame clones and leaves out a portion. The repertoire holds roughly 2,000,000 clones, just under 95% seen once, with 1% to 1.5% in the top ten. Material: naive CD8+ T cells sorted from blood. Receptor source: a man between 18 and 35 years old in good health. The conserved cysteine and the conserved F or W are not part of the CDR3 here. Fields, in order: CDR3 length, J gene, V gene, CDR3 protein.

>8|TRBJ2-5|TRBV2
ASIQETQY
>13|TRBJ2-1|TRBV27
ASSDRDSSYNEQF
>11|TRBJ2-7|TRBV4-1
ASSHHLSYEQY
>11|TRBJ1-6|TRBV30
AWGGTGGAPLH
>12|TRBJ2-7|TRBV30
AWSVGTGLAEQY
>11|TRBJ1-1|TRBV9
ASSVYEGLETF
>13|TRBJ2-2|TRBV13
ASSLGSKVTGELF
>13|TRBJ1-5|TRBV6-1
ASSEGGGNNQPQH
>12|TRBJ2-5|TRBV5-4
ASSFTGTEETQY
>12|TRBJ2-7|TRBV9
ASSSGDGSYEQY
>14|TRBJ1-2|TRBV9
ASSVAHGTRDYGYT
>12|TRBJ2-5|TRBV29-1
SGDMGLPQETQY
>14|TRBJ2-1|TRBV7-7
ASSPWDRGPYNEQF
>14|TRBJ2-1|TRBV9
ASSVGLTISYNEQF
>8|TRBJ2-7|TRBV10-1
ASSIYEQY
>12|TRBJ2-7|TRBV2
ASSPGQGGYEQY
>15|TRBJ2-7|TRBV6-1
ASSEAAWSGSSYEQY
>13|TRBJ1-1|TRBV2
ASSESWGFGSEAF
>13|TRBJ1-4|TRBV6-6
ASSAHSATNEKLF
>12|TRBJ2-3|TRBV13
ASSRTNQGDTQY
>17|TRBJ2-3|TRBV28
ASSLSVLRGQINTDTQY
>10|TRBJ2-7|TRBV7-9
ASSFLGEEQY
>13|TRBJ2-3|TRBV11-2
ASSLWGLVGDTQY
>11|TRBJ2-7|TRBV4-1
ASSLVGPYEQY
>14|TRBJ2-1|TRBV27
ASSLYGTGGINEQF
>14|TRBJ2-1|TRBV2
ASSEGQGVSYNEQF
>13|TRBJ2-5|TRBV2
ASSEAFGGPETQY
>11|TRBJ2-5|TRBV15
ATSSDRQETQY